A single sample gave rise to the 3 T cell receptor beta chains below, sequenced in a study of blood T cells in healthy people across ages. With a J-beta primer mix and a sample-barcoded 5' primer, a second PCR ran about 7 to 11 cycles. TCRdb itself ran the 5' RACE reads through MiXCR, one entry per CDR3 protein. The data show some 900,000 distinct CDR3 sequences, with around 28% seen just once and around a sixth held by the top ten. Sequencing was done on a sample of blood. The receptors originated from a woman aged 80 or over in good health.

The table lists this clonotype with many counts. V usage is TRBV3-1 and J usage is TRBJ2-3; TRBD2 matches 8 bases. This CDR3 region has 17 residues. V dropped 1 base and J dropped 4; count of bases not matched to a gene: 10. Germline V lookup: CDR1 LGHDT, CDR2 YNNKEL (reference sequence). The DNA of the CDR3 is TGTGCCAGCAGCCAAGGCTCGAGCGGGGGTATGGCAGATACGCAGTATTTT. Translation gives CASSQGSSGGMADTQYF.

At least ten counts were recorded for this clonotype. CDR3 sequence (DNA): TGTGCCAGCTCCCCAACCGGAGGTGAAGCTTTCTTT. Protein sequence: CASSPTGGEAFF. The V gene is TRBV6-6, the J gene TRBJ1-1; the D is unclear. The CDR3 totals 12 residues. V lost 8 bases to trimming and J lost 7 bases, with 14 bases between them. The V gene's germline CDR1 is MNHNY and CDR2 SVGAGI (reference sequence).

CDR3 loop: CASSLPTTGRGYTF. The CDR3 DNA follows: TGTGCCAGCAGCTTACCAACTACCGGGAGAGGCTACACCTTC. The V call is TRBV11-2, the J call TRBJ1-2; no clear D gene. V was clipped by 2 bases and J by 8 bases, with 15 bases between them. Germline CDR1 SGHAT, CDR2 FQNNGV. The CDR3 sequence is 14 residues long. The variable domain in full, with the rest retrieved from reference TRBV11-2 and TRBJ1-2, is EAGVAQSPRYKIIEKRQSVAFWCNPISGHATLYWYQQILGQGPKLLIQFQNNGVVDDSQLPKDRFSAERLKGVDSTLKIQPAKLEDSAVYLCASSLPTTGRGYTFGSGTRLTVV.